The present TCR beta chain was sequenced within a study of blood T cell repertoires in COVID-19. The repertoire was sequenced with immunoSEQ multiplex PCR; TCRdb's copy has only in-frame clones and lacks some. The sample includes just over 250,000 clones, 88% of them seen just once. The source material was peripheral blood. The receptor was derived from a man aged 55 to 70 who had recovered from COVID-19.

CDR3 nucleotide sequence: TGCAGCGTGGCCATGGGAGGGTCCCAAAGGGATACGCAGTATTTT. This translates into CSVAMGGSQRDTQYF. This chain uses TRBV29-1 with TRBJ2-3, with 7 bases fitting TRBD2. V dropped 6 bases and J dropped 6; count of bases not matched to a gene: 15. Germline CDR1 reads SQVTM; CDR2 reads ANQGSEA. The CDR3 length is 15 residues.